Here is one TCR beta chain with its context. What antigen it recognizes has not been identified. Per-base qualities were not stored, and no clone one base away is much larger. Patients with a history of autoimmune disease or receiving systemic immunosuppression were excluded from the trial. Peripheral blood for TCR sequencing was drawn from every dose cohort at baseline, at cycle 4 day 1 and at cycle 7 day 1. Samples were obtained from an open-label, multicenter, first-in-human phase I dose-escalation trial of ivuxolimab. The trial enrolled adults with locally advanced or metastatic head and neck squamous cell, hepatocellular, melanoma or renal cell carcinoma. CD4+ and CD8+ T cells were sorted separately from peripheral blood before TCR sequencing. The trim is 4 bases for V and 8 bases for J, with a gap of 15 bases between the germline ends. From its cysteine to its phenylalanine, the CDR3 spans 13 amino acids. The read is trimmed to its CDR3 DNA, 39 bases read in frame from base 1. In the germline V gene, CDR1 corresponds to SGDLS and CDR2 to YYNGEE.

To sequence the TCRbeta CDR3 region, genomic DNA was isolated from the sorted cells. The immunoSEQ Assay was used to sequence the TCRbeta CDR3 regions. TCRdb holds this immuneACCESS table with in-frame rearrangements only. Some clones are missing; in checked studies, unresolved V genes explain under half, and the rest has no known cause. The sample table contains roughly 19,000 clones; only one count was recorded for about 86% of them. The ten largest clones represent 3% to 4.5% of the sample. This sample is part of a study of OX40 agonist ivuxolimab in advanced cancers. Study-wide context: Ivuxolimab was an agonistic, fully human IgG2 monoclonal antibody directed against OX40 (CD134), a costimulatory receptor. Intravenous ivuxolimab was administered to patients every 2 weeks at six dose levels: 0.01, 0.1, 0.3, 1.5, 3 and 10 mg/kg. Of the roughly 52 dose-escalation patients, hepatocellular carcinoma was present in 19, melanoma in approximately 15, renal cell carcinoma in 9 and head and neck cancer in 9. A male proportion of about 79% and a mean age of roughly 58 years, ranging from 23 to 79, were recorded for the dose-escalation cohort. Patients were allowed to have had prior anti-PD-1, anti-PD-L1 or anti-CTLA-4 therapy, and approximately 40% of the dose-escalation patients had previously received checkpoint inhibitors. Partial responses were achieved by three dose-escalation patients, of whom one had hepatocellular carcinoma and two had cutaneous melanoma. The point of sequencing TCRbeta in the periphery was to test whether ivuxolimab changed TCR sequence diversity and drove clonal T-cell expansion. The paper covers the monotherapy dose-escalation part of the phase I ivuxolimab trial, which included N ≈ 52 patients. The investigation overall reported the following: At doses of 0.1 to 3.0 mg/kg, clonal expansion of both CD4+ and CD8+ T cells in blood was seen between baseline and week 6. After ivuxolimab, more expanded clones were found on average in CD8+ T cells than in CD4+ T cells. Low levels of normalized T-cell clonal expansion were also seen in some patients who did not respond. The antigen specificity of the peripheral T cells that underwent clonal expansion was not determined. In the 0.1-3.0 mg/kg groups, partial responders had among the lowest normalized peripheral clonal expansion, particularly in CD8+ T cells.

Recombination joined TRBV9 with TRBJ1-1; the D segment cannot be called with confidence. The sample in question was CD4+ or CD8+ T cells sorted from blood, obtained in a trial of the OX40 agonist ivuxolimab. This receptor was identified in an adult with an advanced solid tumor such as melanoma, head and neck, liver or kidney cancer. The sequence in DNA is TGTGCCAGCAGCCCCCAGCCAGAAGCCGAAGCTTTCTTT. Translated, this gives CASSPQPEAEAFF.